The TCR beta chain described here comes from a study of blood T cell repertoires in COVID-19. The overall study: Acute and convalescent COVID-19 samples came from the United States, Italy and Spain.

Original analysis: Counts of nucleated cells, estimated from reference gene primer amplification, were obtained. The data were produced by immunoSEQ multiplex PCR, yet TCRdb's version contains in-frame clones alone and is incomplete. V, J and clone size are taken as reported in that table, and D and trimming were inferred from the DNA itself. The sample lists over 90,000 clones, more than 75% occurring once. This CDR3 region has 13 residues. Losses at the gene ends were 6 bases for V and 7 bases for J; bases not matched to a gene: 4. Germline V gives CDR1 SNHLY, CDR2 FYNNEI. The specimen was peripheral blood. The rearrangement uses TRBV2 and TRBJ1-5; TRBD1 matches 9 bases. The sequence was collected from a man aged 45 to 65 with active or convalescent COVID-19. This chain's CDR3 is CASRGQGIQPQHF. CDR3 nucleotides: TGTGCCAGCAGGGGACAGGGAATACAGCCCCAGCATTTT.